Listed below are T cell receptor beta chains from one sample, sequenced in a study of T cell responses to AZD1222 COVID-19 vaccine. Profiling relied on immunoSEQ multiplex PCR, and the TCRdb table lists in-frame clones only, not all of them. The sample gives approximately 100,000 clones, 92% of which show up once; approximately 5.5% is in the top ten. The sample in question was peripheral blood, obtained on day 0 of AZD1222 vaccination. The receptors derive from an adult in good health. The CDR3 runs from the conserved cysteine through the conserved F or W. Fields, in order: V gene, clone size, J gene, D gene, CDR3 protein, CDR3 DNA. The D gene is left open where the match is weak. The size entry is marked missing in some rows and otherwise reads once, few, many or a size class.

v_call: TRBV7-2
clone_size: NA
j_call: TRBJ2-1
d_call: NA
cdr3_aa: CASSLQGHNEQFF
cdr3_nt: TGTGCCAGCAGCTTACAGGGTCACAATGAGCAGTTCTTC

v_call: TRBV19
clone_size: NA
j_call: TRBJ1-1
d_call: TRBD1
cdr3_aa: CASTITGTANTEAFF
cdr3_nt: TGTGCCAGCACTATTACCGGGACAGCGAACACTGAAGCTTTCTTT

v_call: TRBV19
clone_size: NA
j_call: TRBJ1-5
d_call: NA
cdr3_aa: CASSPLFQPQHF
cdr3_nt: TGTGCCAGTAGTCCCCTTTTCCAGCCCCAGCATTTT

v_call: TRBV18
clone_size: NA
j_call: TRBJ2-1
d_call: NA
cdr3_aa: CASSPLGRTRVGEQFF
cdr3_nt: TGTGCCAGCTCACCACTGGGGCGAACCAGGGTTGGAGAGCAGTTCTTC

v_call: TRBV7-9
clone_size: few
j_call: TRBJ1-2
d_call: NA
cdr3_aa: CASSSGLQGYGYTF
cdr3_nt: TGTGCCAGCAGCTCGGGACTCCAAGGCTATGGCTACACCTTC

v_call: TRBV2
clone_size: NA
j_call: TRBJ1-2
d_call: NA
cdr3_aa: CASSEGWGGYTF
cdr3_nt: TGTGCCAGCAGTGAGGGGTGGGGTGGCTACACCTTC

v_call: TRBV27
clone_size: NA
j_call: TRBJ2-7
d_call: TRBD1
cdr3_aa: CASSPRDRVYEQYF
cdr3_nt: TGTGCCAGCAGTCCCCGGGACAGAGTATACGAGCAGTACTTC

v_call: TRBV7-2
clone_size: NA
j_call: TRBJ2-3
d_call: NA
cdr3_aa: CASENRGADTQYF
cdr3_nt: TGTGCCAGCGAGAATAGGGGGGCAGATACGCAGTATTTT

v_call: TRBV28
clone_size: NA
j_call: TRBJ2-1
d_call: TRBD2
cdr3_aa: CASRSGSGRAEQFF
cdr3_nt: TGTGCCAGCAGATCGGGTAGCGGGAGGGCCGAGCAGTTCTTC

v_call: TRBV11-1
clone_size: NA
j_call: TRBJ1-1
d_call: NA
cdr3_aa: CASSLPGHRSEAFF
cdr3_nt: TGTGCCAGCAGCTTGCCGGGACACCGGAGCGAAGCTTTCTTT

v_call: TRBV19
clone_size: NA
j_call: TRBJ2-1
d_call: NA
cdr3_aa: CASSTSGHPGYNEQFF
cdr3_nt: TGTGCCAGTAGTACCTCGGGACACCCGGGGTACAATGAGCAGTTCTTC

v_call: TRBV6-6
clone_size: NA
j_call: TRBJ1-1
d_call: TRBD1
cdr3_aa: CASSRTGTGANTEAFF
cdr3_nt: TGTGCCAGCAGTCGAACCGGGACAGGGGCGAACACTGAAGCTTTCTTT

v_call: TRBV9
clone_size: NA
j_call: TRBJ2-3
d_call: TRBD2
cdr3_aa: CASSVASGGQDTQYF
cdr3_nt: TGTGCCAGCAGCGTAGCTAGCGGGGGCCAGGATACGCAGTATTTT

v_call: TRBV2
clone_size: NA
j_call: TRBJ2-1
d_call: TRBD2
cdr3_aa: CASRANWVAGGNNEQFF
cdr3_nt: TGTGCCAGCAGAGCGAACTGGGTAGCGGGAGGTAACAATGAGCAGTTCTTC

v_call: TRBV4-3
clone_size: NA
j_call: TRBJ1-2
d_call: TRBD1
cdr3_aa: CASSPDRGGYGYTF
cdr3_nt: TGCGCCAGCAGCCCGGACAGGGGAGGCTATGGCTACACCTTC

v_call: TRBV19
clone_size: NA
j_call: TRBJ1-2
d_call: NA
cdr3_aa: CASSILTTRIPIAYTF
cdr3_nt: TGTGCCAGTAGTATACTCACCACCCGGATCCCCATTGCCTACACCTTC

v_call: TRBV6-5
clone_size: NA
j_call: TRBJ2-3
d_call: NA
cdr3_aa: CASSLPGTDTQYF
cdr3_nt: TGTGCCAGCAGTCTCCCCGGCACAGATACGCAGTATTTT

v_call: TRBV24-1
clone_size: NA
j_call: TRBJ2-3
d_call: TRBD1
cdr3_aa: CATSDTPGQGATDTQYF
cdr3_nt: TGTGCCACCAGTGATACCCCGGGACAGGGGGCTACAGATACGCAGTATTTT

v_call: TRBV5-1
clone_size: NA
j_call: TRBJ1-4
d_call: NA
cdr3_aa: CASSLRATNEKLFF
cdr3_nt: TGCGCCAGCAGCTTAAGGGCAACTAATGAAAAACTGTTTTTT

v_call: TRBV15
clone_size: NA
j_call: TRBJ1-4
d_call: NA
cdr3_aa: CATRGNEKLFF
cdr3_nt: TGTGCCACCAGGGGGAATGAAAAACTGTTTTTT

v_call: TRBV5-1
clone_size: NA
j_call: TRBJ1-1
d_call: TRBD1
cdr3_aa: CASTGTGRTEAFF
cdr3_nt: TGCGCCAGCACGGGGACAGGGCGAACTGAAGCTTTCTTT

v_call: TRBV6-5
clone_size: NA
j_call: TRBJ1-3
d_call: NA
cdr3_aa: CASSYSHAGNTIYF
cdr3_nt: TGTGCCAGCAGTTACTCACACGCAGGAAACACCATATATTTT

v_call: TRBV9
clone_size: NA
j_call: TRBJ1-3
d_call: NA
cdr3_aa: CASSVRHQSPSGNTIYF
cdr3_nt: TGTGCCAGCAGCGTAAGGCACCAGTCCCCATCTGGAAACACCATATATTTT

v_call: TRBV19
clone_size: NA
j_call: TRBJ2-5
d_call: NA
cdr3_aa: CASSNHPRDSQETQYF
cdr3_nt: TGTGCCAGTAGTAACCACCCCCGGGACTCGCAAGAGACCCAGTACTTC

v_call: TRBV2
clone_size: NA
j_call: TRBJ2-7
d_call: NA
cdr3_aa: CASSEAVSYEQYF
cdr3_nt: TGTGCCAGCAGTGAAGCTGTCAGCTACGAGCAGTACTTC

v_call: TRBV6-5
clone_size: NA
j_call: TRBJ1-1
d_call: NA
cdr3_aa: CASIGPGRTEAFF
cdr3_nt: TGTGCCAGCATCGGACCAGGGAGGACTGAAGCTTTCTTT

v_call: TRBV5-1
clone_size: NA
j_call: TRBJ1-4
d_call: NA
cdr3_aa: CASSRDNEKLFF
cdr3_nt: TGCGCCAGCAGCCGGGACAATGAAAAACTGTTTTTT

v_call: TRBV28
clone_size: NA
j_call: TRBJ2-2
d_call: NA
cdr3_aa: CASRPGHSKGGELFF
cdr3_nt: TGTGCCAGCAGGCCGGGACACTCTAAGGGCGGGGAGCTGTTTTTT

v_call: TRBV29-1
clone_size: NA
j_call: TRBJ1-3
d_call: NA
cdr3_aa: CSVVWEAGGNTIYF
cdr3_nt: TGCAGCGTTGTTTGGGAGGCGGGTGGAAACACCATATATTTT

v_call: TRBV19
clone_size: NA
j_call: TRBJ2-2
d_call: TRBD2
cdr3_aa: CASSLAGASTGELFF
cdr3_nt: TGTGCCAGTAGTTTAGCGGGAGCGAGCACCGGGGAGCTGTTTTTT

v_call: TRBV29-1
clone_size: NA
j_call: TRBJ1-1
d_call: TRBD1
cdr3_aa: CSARGQRNTEAFF
cdr3_nt: TGCAGCGCGAGGGGACAGCGGAACACTGAAGCTTTCTTT

v_call: TRBV20-1
clone_size: NA
j_call: TRBJ1-1
d_call: NA
cdr3_aa: CSASVDQRLYAEAFF
cdr3_nt: TGCAGTGCTAGTGTTGATCAGAGGCTTTATGCTGAAGCTTTCTTT

v_call: TRBV7-8
clone_size: NA
j_call: TRBJ1-5
d_call: TRBD1
cdr3_aa: CASSLRGTYSNQPQHF
cdr3_nt: TGTGCCAGCAGCCTCAGGGGGACTTATAGCAATCAGCCCCAGCATTTT

v_call: TRBV6-5
clone_size: NA
j_call: TRBJ2-1
d_call: TRBD2
cdr3_aa: CASSLAGDGYNEQFF
cdr3_nt: TGTGCCAGCAGTTTAGCGGGAGACGGGTACAATGAGCAGTTCTTC

v_call: TRBV18
clone_size: NA
j_call: TRBJ2-1
d_call: TRBD2
cdr3_aa: CASSPFSSGMRRSYNEQFF
cdr3_nt: TGTGCCAGCTCACCATTTTCTAGCGGGATGAGGAGGTCCTACAATGAGCAGTTCTTC

v_call: TRBV4-1
clone_size: NA
j_call: TRBJ2-1
d_call: TRBD2
cdr3_aa: CASSQVPAGRYEQFF
cdr3_nt: TGCGCCAGCAGCCAAGTTCCAGCGGGGAGGTATGAGCAGTTCTTC

v_call: TRBV28
clone_size: NA
j_call: TRBJ2-3
d_call: TRBD1
cdr3_aa: CATKTGGSQDTQYF
cdr3_nt: TGTGCCACCAAGACAGGGGGATCGCAAGATACGCAGTATTTT

v_call: TRBV3-1/TRBV3-2
clone_size: NA
j_call: TRBJ1-5
d_call: TRBD1
cdr3_aa: CASSPEVAGGHQPQHF
cdr3_nt: TGTGCCAGCAGCCCAGAGGTCGCAGGGGGTCATCAGCCCCAGCATTTT

v_call: TRBV18
clone_size: NA
j_call: TRBJ2-7
d_call: NA
cdr3_aa: CASSLSQGRNEQYF
cdr3_nt: TGTGCCAGCTCCCTCAGTCAAGGGAGGAACGAGCAGTACTTC